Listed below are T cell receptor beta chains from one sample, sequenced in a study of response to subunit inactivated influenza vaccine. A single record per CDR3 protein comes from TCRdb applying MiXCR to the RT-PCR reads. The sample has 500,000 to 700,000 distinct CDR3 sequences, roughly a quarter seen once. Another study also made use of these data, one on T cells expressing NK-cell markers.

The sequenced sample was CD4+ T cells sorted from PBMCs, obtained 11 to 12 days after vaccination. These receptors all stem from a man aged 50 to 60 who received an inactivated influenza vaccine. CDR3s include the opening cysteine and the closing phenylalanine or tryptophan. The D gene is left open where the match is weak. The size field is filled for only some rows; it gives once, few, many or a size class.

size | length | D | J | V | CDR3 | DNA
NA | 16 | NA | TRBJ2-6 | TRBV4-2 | CASSQDSSPGANVLTF | TGTGCCAGCAGCCAAGATTCAAGTCCAGGGGCCAACGTCCTGACTTTC
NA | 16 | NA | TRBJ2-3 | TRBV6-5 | CASSYNSVDSTDTQYF | TGTGCCAGCAGTTATAACAGCGTAGATTCGACAGATACGCAGTATTTT
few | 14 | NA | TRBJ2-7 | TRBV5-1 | CASSNIKGSYEQYF | TGCGCCAGCAGCAACATAAAGGGCTCCTACGAGCAGTACTTC
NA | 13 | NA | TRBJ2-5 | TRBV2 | CARLDGAGETQYF | TGTGCCAGGCTCGACGGGGCGGGGGAGACCCAGTACTTC
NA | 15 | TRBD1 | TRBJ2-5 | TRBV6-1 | CASSGNRGRGETQYF | TGTGCCAGCAGTGGAAACAGGGGGCGCGGGGAGACCCAGTACTTC
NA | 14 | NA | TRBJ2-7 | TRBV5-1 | CASSFVFERDEQYF | TGCGCCAGCAGCTTTGTCTTTGAGCGAGACGAGCAGTACTTC
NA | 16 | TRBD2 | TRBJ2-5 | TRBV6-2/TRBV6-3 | CASSQTSGGPQETQYF | TGTGCCAGCAGTCAGACTAGCGGGGGGCCTCAAGAGACCCAGTACTTC
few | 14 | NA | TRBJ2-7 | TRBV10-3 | CAIRYRDGGYEQYF | TGTGCCATCAGATACCGGGACGGAGGATACGAGCAGTACTTC
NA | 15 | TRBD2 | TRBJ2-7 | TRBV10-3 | CATRTEGLASDEQYF | TGTGCCACCCGCACGGAGGGACTAGCGTCGGACGAGCAGTACTTC
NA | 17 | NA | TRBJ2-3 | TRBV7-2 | CASSLGTTPRGADTQYF | TGTGCCAGCAGCTTAGGGACGACTCCGAGGGGCGCAGATACGCAGTATTTT
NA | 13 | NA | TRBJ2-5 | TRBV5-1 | CASSSNRVETQYF | TGCGCCAGCAGCTCTAACAGGGTTGAGACCCAGTACTTC
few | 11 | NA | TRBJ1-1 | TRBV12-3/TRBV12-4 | CASKVRGHAFF | TGTGCCAGCAAGGTCAGGGGACACGCTTTCTTT
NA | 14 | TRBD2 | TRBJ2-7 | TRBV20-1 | CSAPRIGGGLEQYF | TGCAGTGCACCCCGGATAGGCGGGGGATTGGAGCAGTACTTC
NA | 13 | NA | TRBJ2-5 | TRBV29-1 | CSVGGTLQETQYF | TGCAGCGTTGGCGGGACCCTTCAAGAGACCCAGTACTTC
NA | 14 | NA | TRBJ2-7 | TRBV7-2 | CASSLTGSIHEQYF | TGTGCCAGCAGCTTGACCGGGAGTATACACGAGCAGTACTTC